This T cell receptor beta chain emerged from a study of cytomegalovirus exposure and HLA in healthy donors. Overall study results and limits: TCR beta V- and J-gene trimming, according to a later analysis, was linked to a missense DCLRE1C variant.

The CDR3 spans 16 residues. The V gene's germline CDR1 is SGHRS and CDR2 YFSETQ. V lost 4 bases to trimming and J lost 1 base; unmatched junction nucleotides: 11. This PCR relied on a set of 60 Vbeta primers and 13 Jbeta primers. Data came from immunoSEQ multiplex PCR; TCRdb stores just in-frame clones and leaves some out. The table lists 150,000 to 200,000 clones, over 70% of them singletons, with approximately 6.8% in the top ten. This clone has a handful of counts. Antigen specificity is unknown. The specimen sequenced was PBMCs. The chain employs TRBV5-1 and TRBJ2-7, with 7 nucleotides matching TRBD2. The TCR sequence derives from a woman aged 35 to 49 in good health and CMV-seropositive. For the CDR3, the DNA is TGCGCCAGCAGCCCCAATTCTCGGCGGGAGTCCTACGAGCAGTACTTC. This gives the protein CASSPNSRRESYEQYF.